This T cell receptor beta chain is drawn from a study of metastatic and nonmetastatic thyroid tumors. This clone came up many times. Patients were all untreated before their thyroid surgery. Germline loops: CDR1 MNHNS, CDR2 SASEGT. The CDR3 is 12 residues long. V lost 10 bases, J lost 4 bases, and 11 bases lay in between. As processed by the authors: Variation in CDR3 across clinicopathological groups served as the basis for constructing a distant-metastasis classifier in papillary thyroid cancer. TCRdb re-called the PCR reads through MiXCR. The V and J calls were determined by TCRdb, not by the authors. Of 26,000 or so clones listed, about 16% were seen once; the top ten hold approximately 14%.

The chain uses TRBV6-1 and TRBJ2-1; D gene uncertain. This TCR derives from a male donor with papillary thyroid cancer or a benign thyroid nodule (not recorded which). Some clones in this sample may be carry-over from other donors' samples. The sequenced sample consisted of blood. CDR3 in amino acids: CAIIRLYNEQFF. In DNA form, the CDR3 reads TGTGCCATCATACGGTTATACAATGAGCAGTTCTTC.